These 5 T cell receptor beta chains came from one sample sequenced in a study of T cells in Graves' hyperthyroidism and ophthalmopathy. Researchers amplified the TCR beta CDR3 regions from RNA transcripts. The study used the HTBI primer set for a first-round RT-PCR of the TCR CDR3. TCRdb fed the multiplex PCR reads into MiXCR, producing one record per CDR3 protein. The table shows 350,000 or so distinct CDR3 sequences, with about 18% occurring only once. The material sequenced was blood. The receptors were sampled from a woman under 40 with Graves' hyperthyroidism that later progressed to Graves' ophthalmopathy.

This clonotype was counted at least ten times. The chain combines TRBV27 with TRBJ1-2; TRBD1 matches at 9 bases. Trimming took 2 bases from V and 9 from J; bases not matched to a gene: 10. From germline, CDR1 is MNHEY and CDR2 SMNVEV (reference sequence). The length of the CDR3 is 15 residues. Written as DNA, the CDR3 is TGTGCCAGCAGTTTAGCTCCGGGACAGGGTATCCGCTACACCTTC. Translation gives CASSLAPGQGIRYTF.

The chain combines TRBV15 with TRBJ2-7; 8 bases map to TRBD1. V shed 1 base and J 6 bases; nucleotides not matched to a gene: 11. The CDR3 totals 16 residues. Germline V gives CDR1 LNHNV, CDR2 YYDKDF (reference sequence). The CDR3 reads CATSRAGGQGRLEQYF. Here the CDR3 DNA reads TGTGCCACCAGCAGAGCCGGCGGACAGGGAAGGCTCGAGCAGTACTTC.

This clonotype was counted ten times or more. The chain combines TRBV29-1 with TRBJ2-5; D unclear. The germline gives CDR1 SQVTM, CDR2 ANQGSEA. The CDR3 consists of 13 residues. Trimming removed 7 bases at V and 1 base at J, with 13 bases between. The CDR3 reads CSAQLITQETQYF. DNA for the CDR3: TGCAGCGCCCAGTTGATCACCCAAGAGACCCAGTACTTC.

The chain carries TRBV6-1 and TRBJ2-2, with D unclear. Trimming stripped 1 base from V and 7 bases from J, with 13 bases between. In germline, CDR1 is MNHNS, CDR2 SASEGT. The length of the CDR3 is 15 residues. Written as DNA, the CDR3 is TGTGCCAGCAGTGAAGTGGGAATGATGGGCGGGGAGCTGTTTTTT. Its protein product is CASSEVGMMGGELFF.

This clonotype was picked up many times. V gene TRBV6-1 combines with J gene TRBJ1-5; the match to TRBD1 covers 8 bases. The CDR3 loop spans 15 amino acids. The germline gives CDR1 MNHNS, CDR2 SASEGT. Trimming at V came to 6 bases and at J to 6 bases, leaving 10 bases not matched to a gene. Written as DNA, the CDR3 is TGTGCCAGCAGACAAGACAGGGGTTATGGTCAGCCCCAGCATTTT. Amino acid sequence: CASRQDRGYGQPQHF.